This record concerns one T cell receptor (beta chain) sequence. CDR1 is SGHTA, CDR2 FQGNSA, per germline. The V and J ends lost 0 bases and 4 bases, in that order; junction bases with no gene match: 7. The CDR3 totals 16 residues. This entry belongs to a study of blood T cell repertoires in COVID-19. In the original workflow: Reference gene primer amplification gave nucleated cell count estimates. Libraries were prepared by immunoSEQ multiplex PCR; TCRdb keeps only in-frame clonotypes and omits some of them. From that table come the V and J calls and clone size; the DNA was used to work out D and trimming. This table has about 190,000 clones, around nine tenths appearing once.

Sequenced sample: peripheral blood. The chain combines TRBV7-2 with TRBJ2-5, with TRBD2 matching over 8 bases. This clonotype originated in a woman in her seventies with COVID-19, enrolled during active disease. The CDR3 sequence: CASSLASGAGGETQYF. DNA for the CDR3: TGTGCCAGCAGCTTAGCAAGCGGCGCGGGAGGAGAGACCCAGTACTTC.